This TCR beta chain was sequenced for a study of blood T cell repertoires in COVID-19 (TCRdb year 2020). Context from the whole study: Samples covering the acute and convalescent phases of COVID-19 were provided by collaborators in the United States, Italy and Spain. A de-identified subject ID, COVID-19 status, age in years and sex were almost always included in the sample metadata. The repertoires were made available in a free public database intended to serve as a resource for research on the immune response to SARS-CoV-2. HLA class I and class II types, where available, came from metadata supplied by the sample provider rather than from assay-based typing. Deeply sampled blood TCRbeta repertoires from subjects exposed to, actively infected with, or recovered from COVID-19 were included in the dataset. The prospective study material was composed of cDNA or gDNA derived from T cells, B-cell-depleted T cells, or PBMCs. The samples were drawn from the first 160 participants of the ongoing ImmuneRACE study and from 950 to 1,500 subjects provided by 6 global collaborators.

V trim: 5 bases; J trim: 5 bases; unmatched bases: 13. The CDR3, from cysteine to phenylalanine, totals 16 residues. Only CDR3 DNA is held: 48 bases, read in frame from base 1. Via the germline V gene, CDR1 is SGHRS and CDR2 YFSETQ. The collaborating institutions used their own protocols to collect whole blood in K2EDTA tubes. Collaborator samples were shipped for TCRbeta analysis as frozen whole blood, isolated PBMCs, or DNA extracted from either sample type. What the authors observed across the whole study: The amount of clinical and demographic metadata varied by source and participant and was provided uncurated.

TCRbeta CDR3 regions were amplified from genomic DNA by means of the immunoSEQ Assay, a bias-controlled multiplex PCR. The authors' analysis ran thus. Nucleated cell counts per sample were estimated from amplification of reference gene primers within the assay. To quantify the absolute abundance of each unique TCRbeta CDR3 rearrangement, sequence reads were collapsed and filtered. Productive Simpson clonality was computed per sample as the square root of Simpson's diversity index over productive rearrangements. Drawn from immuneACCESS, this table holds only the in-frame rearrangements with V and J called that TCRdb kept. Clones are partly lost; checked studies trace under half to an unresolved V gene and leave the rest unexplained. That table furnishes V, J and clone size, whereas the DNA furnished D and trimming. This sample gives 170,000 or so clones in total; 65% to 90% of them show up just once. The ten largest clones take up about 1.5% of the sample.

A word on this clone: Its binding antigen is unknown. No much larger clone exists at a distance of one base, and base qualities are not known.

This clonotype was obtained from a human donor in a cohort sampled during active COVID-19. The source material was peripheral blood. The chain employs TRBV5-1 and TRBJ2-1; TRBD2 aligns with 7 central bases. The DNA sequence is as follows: TGCGCCAGCAGACCTCCAACTAGCGCATCCGACAATGAGCAGTTCTTC. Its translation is CASRPPTSASDNEQFF.